The entry below gives a single TCR beta chain sequence along with its context. Its antigen is as yet unknown. These data come from a study of T cell responses to AZD1222 COVID-19 vaccine. The assay was immunoSEQ multiplex PCR, and TCRdb's table has in-frame clones only and misses some. The data hold some 140,000 clones, with more than 75% observed a single time. The study's findings and limits: At baseline, just 6 or 7 AZD1222 recipients tested seropositive. Spike-specific TCR breadth rose after two AZD1222 doses, and depth rose as well. Repertoire sampling happened only post peak T cell response. Donors were largely white British and mainly female; clonal diversity was possibly underestimated.

The CDR3 covers 13 residues. Per the germline V gene, CDR1 is ENHRY and CDR2 is SYGVKD. The junction had 2 bases not matched to a gene; V was cut back by 2 bases and J by 5 bases. The sequenced sample was peripheral blood, obtained on day 0 of AZD1222 vaccination. This chain uses TRBV10-3 with TRBJ2-5, with 7 bases matching TRBD2. The clonotype comes from an adult in good health. The CDR3 reads CAISEGGEETQYF. CDR3 nucleotides: TGTGCCATCAGTGAGGGGGGGGAGGAGACCCAGTACTTC.